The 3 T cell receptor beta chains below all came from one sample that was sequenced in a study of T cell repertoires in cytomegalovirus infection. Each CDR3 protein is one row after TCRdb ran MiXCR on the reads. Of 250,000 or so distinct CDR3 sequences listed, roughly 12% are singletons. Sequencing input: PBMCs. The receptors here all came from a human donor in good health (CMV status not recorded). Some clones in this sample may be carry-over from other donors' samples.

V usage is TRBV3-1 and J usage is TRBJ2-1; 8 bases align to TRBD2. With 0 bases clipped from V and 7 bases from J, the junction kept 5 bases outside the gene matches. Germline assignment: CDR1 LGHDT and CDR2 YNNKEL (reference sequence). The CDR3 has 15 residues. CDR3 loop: CASSQDSGVENEQFF. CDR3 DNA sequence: TGTGCCAGCAGCCAAGATAGCGGGGTAGAGAATGAGCAGTTCTTC.

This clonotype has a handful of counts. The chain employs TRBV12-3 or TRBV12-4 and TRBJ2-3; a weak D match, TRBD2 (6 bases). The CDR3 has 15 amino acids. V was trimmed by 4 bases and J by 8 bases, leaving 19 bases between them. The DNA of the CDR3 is TGTGCCAGCAGTTCCCCGGGGACTTTCCGGCGTACGCAGTATTTT. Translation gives CASSSPGTFRRTQYF.

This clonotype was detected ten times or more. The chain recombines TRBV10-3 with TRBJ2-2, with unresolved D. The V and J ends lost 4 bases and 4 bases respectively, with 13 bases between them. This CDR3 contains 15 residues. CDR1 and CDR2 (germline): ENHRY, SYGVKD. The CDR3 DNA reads TGTGCCATCAGTGCCGCCGGTCCCCCCACCGGGGAGCTGTTTTTT. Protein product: CAISAAGPPTGELFF.